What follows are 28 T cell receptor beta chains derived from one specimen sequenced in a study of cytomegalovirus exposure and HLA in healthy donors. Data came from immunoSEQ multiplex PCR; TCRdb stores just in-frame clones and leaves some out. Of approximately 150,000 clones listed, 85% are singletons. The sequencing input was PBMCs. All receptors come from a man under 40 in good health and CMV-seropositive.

CDR3 in DNA: TGTGCCAGTAGGTCTTTTAGCGGATACCAAGAGACCCAGTACTTC. Its translation is CASRSFSGYQETQYF. The chain couples TRBV19 to TRBJ2-5; perhaps TRBD2 as D (6 bases). V lost 6 bases, J lost 0 bases, and 14 bases lay in between. CDR1 LNHDA and CDR2 SQIVND come from the germline V gene (reference sequence). CDR3 length: 15 residues.

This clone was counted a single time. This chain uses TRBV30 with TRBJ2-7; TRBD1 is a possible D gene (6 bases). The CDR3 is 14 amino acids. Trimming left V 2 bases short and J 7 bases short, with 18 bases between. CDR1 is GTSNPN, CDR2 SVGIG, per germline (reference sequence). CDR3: CAWSQGQLAAEQYF. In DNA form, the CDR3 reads TGTGCCTGGAGTCAGGGACAATTGGCGGCAGAGCAGTACTTC.

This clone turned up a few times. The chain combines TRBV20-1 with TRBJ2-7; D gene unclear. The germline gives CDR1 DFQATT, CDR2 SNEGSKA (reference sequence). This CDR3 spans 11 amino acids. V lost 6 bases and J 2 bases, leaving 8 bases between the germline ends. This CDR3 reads CSAIGTYEQYF. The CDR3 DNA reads TGCAGTGCGATCGGTACCTACGAGCAGTACTTC.

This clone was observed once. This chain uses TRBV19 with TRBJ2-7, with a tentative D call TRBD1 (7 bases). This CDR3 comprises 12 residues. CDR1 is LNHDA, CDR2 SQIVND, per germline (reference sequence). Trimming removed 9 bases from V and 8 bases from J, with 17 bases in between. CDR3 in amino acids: CASLGGQIKQYF. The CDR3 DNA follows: TGTGCCAGCCTGGGGGGACAGATAAAGCAGTACTTC.

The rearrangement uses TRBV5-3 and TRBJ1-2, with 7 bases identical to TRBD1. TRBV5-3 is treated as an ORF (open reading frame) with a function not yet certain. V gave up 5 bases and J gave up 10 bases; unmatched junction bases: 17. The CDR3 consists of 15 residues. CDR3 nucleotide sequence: TGTGCCAGAAGATTTAGGACAGGCTGTGTCAGAACCTACACCTTC. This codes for CARRFRTGCVRTYTF.

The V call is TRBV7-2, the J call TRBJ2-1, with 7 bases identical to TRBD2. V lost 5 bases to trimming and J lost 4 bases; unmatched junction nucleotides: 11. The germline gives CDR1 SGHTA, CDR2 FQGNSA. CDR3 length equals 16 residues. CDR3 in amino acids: CASSPPGGGTYNEQFF. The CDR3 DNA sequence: TGTGCCAGCAGCCCCCCTGGCGGGGGAACATACAATGAGCAGTTCTTC.

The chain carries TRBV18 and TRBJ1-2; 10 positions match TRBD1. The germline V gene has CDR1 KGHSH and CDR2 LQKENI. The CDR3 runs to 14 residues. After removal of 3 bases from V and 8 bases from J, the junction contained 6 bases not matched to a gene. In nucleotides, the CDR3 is TGTGCCAGCTCACCCGTCGACAGGGGGCAGGGCTACACCTTC. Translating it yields CASSPVDRGQGYTF. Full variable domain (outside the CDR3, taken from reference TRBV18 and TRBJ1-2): NAGVMQNPRHLVRRRGQEARLRCSPMKGHSHVYWYRQLPEEGLKFMVYLQKENIIDESGMPKERFSAEFPKEGPSILRIQQVVRGDSAAYFCASSPVDRGQGYTFGSGTRLTVV.

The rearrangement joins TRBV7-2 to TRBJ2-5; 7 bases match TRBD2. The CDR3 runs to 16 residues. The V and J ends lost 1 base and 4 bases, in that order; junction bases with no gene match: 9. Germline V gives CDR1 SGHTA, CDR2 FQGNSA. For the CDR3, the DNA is TGTGCCAGCAGCTTAGTTGGGGAGCGGGGAGGAGAGACCCAGTACTTC. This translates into CASSLVGERGGETQYF.

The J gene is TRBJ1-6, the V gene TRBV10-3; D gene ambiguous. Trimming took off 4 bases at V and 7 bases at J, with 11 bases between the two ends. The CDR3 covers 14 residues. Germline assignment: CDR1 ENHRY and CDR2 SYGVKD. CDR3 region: CAISGGLRNSPLHF. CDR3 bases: TGTGCCATCAGTGGTGGACTCAGGAATTCACCCCTCCACTTT.

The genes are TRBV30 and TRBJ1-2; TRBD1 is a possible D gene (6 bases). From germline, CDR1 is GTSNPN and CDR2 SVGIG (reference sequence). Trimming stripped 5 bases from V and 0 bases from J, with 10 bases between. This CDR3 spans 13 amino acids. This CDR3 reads CAWRDNANYGYTF. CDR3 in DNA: TGTGCCTGGCGGGACAACGCTAACTATGGCTACACCTTC.

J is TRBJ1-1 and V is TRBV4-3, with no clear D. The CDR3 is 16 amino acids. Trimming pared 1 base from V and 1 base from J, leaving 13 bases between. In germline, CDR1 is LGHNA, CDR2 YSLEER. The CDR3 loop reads CASSQVAGSSNTEAFF. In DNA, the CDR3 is TGCGCCAGCAGCCAAGTGGCGGGCTCTTCGAACACTGAAGCTTTCTTT.

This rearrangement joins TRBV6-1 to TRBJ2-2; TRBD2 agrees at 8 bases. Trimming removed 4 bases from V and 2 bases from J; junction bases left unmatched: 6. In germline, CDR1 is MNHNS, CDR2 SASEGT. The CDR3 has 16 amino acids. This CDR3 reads CASSGRGGNNTGELFF. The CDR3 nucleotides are TGTGCCAGCAGTGGTCGCGGGGGGAACAACACCGGGGAGCTGTTTTTT.

In DNA form, the CDR3 reads TGTGCCATCAGTGGGTGGAGGGCCCACAATGAGCAGTTCTTC. Encoded protein: CAISGWRAHNEQFF. The chain joins TRBV10-3 to TRBJ2-1, with D possibly TRBD2 on 6 matching bases. CDR3 length: 14 residues. CDR1 and CDR2 (germline): ENHRY, SYGVKD. The V end was cut by 4 bases, the J end by 5 bases, with 12 bases between.

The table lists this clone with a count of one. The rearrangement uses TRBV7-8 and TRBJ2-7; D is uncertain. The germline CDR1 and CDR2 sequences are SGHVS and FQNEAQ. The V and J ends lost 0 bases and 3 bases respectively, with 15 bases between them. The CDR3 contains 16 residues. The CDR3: CASSLAMAPSNYEQYF. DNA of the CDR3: TGTGCCAGCAGCTTAGCGATGGCACCCTCAAACTACGAGCAGTACTTC.

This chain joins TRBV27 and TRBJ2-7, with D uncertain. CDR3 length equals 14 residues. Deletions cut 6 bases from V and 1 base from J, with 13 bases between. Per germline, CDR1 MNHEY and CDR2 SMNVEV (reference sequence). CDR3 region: CASSQAPFSYEQYF. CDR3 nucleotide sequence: TGTGCCAGCAGCCAGGCCCCCTTTTCCTACGAGCAGTACTTC.

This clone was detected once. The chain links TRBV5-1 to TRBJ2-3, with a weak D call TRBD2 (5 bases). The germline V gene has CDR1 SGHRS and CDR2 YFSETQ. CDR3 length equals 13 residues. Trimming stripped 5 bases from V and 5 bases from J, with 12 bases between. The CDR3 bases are TGCGCCAGCAGAGTAGGAGGAAGAGATACGCAGTATTTT. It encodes CASRVGGRDTQYF.

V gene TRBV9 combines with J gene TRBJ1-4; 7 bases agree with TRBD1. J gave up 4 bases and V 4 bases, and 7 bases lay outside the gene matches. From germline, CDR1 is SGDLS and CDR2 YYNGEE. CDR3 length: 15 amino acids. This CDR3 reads CASSIRDSYNEKLFF. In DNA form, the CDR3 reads TGTGCCAGCAGCATTCGGGACAGTTATAATGAAAAACTGTTTTTT.

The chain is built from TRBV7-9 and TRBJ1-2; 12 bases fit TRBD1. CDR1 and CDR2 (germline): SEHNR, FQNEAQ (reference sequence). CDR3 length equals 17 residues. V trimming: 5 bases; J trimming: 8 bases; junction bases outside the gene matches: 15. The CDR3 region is CASSPFKGQGAPEGYTF. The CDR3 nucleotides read TGTGCCAGCAGCCCCTTTAAGGGACAGGGGGCGCCGGAGGGCTACACCTTC.

CDR3 in DNA: TGTGCCAGCAGCTTAGCCTCTAGCGAATACAATGAGCAGTTCTTC. This sequence encodes CASSLASSEYNEQFF. The gene calls are TRBV7-2 and TRBJ2-1, with D possibly being TRBD2 (6 bases). This CDR3 comprises 15 residues. The ends were cut back, 0 bases at V and 4 bases at J, with 10 bases in the middle. Germline V gene sequence: CDR1 SGHTA, CDR2 FQGNSA.

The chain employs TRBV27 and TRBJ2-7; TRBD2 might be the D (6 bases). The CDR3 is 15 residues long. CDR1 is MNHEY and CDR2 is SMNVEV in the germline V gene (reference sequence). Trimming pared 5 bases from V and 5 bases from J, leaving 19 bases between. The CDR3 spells CASSGVDGGRDEQYF. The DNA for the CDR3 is TGTGCCAGCAGTGGCGTAGACGGGGGACGGGACGAGCAGTACTTC.

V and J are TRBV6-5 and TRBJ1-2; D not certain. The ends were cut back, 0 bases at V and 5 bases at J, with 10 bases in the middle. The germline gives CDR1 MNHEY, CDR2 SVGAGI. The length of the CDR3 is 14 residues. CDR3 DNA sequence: TGTGCCAGCAGTTACTCGCTAGCTTCTTATGGCTACACCTTC. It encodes CASSYSLASYGYTF.

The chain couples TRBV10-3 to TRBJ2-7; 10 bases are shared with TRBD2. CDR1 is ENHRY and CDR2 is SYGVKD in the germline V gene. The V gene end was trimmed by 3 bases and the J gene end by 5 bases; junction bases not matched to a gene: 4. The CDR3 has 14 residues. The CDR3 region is CAISDASGGNEQYF. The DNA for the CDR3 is TGTGCCATCAGTGATGCTAGCGGGGGCAACGAGCAGTACTTC.

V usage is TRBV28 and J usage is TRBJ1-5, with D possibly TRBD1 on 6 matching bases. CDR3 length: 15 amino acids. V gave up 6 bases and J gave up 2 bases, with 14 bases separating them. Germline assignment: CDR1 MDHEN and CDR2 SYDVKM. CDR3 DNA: TGTGCCAGCAGCCAGGGGTCTGCGGGCAATCAGCCCCAGCATTTT. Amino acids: CASSQGSAGNQPQHF.

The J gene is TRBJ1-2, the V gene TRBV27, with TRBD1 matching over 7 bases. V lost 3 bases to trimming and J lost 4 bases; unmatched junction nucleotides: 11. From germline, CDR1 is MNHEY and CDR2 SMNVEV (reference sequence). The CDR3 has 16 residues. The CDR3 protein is CASSFKGATGIYGYTF. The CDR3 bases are TGTGCCAGCAGTTTTAAGGGGGCTACGGGGATCTATGGCTACACCTTC.

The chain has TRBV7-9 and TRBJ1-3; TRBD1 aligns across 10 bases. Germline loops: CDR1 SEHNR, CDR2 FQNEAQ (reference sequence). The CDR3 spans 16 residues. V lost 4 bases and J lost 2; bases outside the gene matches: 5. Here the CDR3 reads CASSSGTGEPGNTIYF. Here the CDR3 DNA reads TGTGCCAGCAGCTCCGGGACAGGGGAACCTGGAAACACCATATATTTT.

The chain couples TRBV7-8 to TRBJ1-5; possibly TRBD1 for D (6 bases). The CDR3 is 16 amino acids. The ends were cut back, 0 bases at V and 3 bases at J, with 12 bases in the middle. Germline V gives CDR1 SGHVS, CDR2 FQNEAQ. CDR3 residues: CASSLATGPYNQPQHF. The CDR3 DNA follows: TGTGCCAGCAGCTTAGCAACAGGGCCTTACAATCAGCCCCAGCATTTT.

This chain's CDR3 is CASSLRGFEQYF. CDR3 sequence (DNA): TGTGCCAGCAGCTTAAGGGGATTCGAGCAGTACTTC. The chain employs TRBV7-2 and TRBJ2-7, with D possibly being TRBD1 (5 bases). Germline-derived CDR1 and CDR2 are SGHTA and FQGNSA. The CDR3 loop spans 12 amino acids. V was pared by 2 bases and J by 6 bases, with 8 bases between.

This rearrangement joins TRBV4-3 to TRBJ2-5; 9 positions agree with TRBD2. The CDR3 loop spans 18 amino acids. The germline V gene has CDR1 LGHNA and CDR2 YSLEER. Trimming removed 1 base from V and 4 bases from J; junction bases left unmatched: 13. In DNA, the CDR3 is TGCGCCAGCAGCCAAGGTAATTGGGCGGGGGGGCCCTCAGAGACCCAGTACTTC. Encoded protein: CASSQGNWAGGPSETQYF.